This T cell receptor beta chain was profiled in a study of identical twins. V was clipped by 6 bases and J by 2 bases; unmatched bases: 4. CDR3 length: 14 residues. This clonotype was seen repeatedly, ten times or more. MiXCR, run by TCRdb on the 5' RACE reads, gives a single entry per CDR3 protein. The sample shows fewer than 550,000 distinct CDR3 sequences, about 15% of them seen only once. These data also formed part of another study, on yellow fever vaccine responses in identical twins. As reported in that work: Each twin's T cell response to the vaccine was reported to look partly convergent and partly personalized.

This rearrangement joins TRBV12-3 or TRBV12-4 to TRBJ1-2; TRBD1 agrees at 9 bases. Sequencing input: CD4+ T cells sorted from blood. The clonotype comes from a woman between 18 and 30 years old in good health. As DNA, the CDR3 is TGTGCCAGCAGACCTGACAGGGGGAACTATGGCTACACCTTC. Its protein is CASRPDRGNYGYTF.